Here is one T cell receptor beta chain with its context. The treatment denotes: preoperative locoregional IRX-2 cytokine immunotherapy. Samples came from a phase Ib trial of preoperative locoregional IRX-2 cytokine immunotherapy. The entry originates in a study of preoperative IRX-2 immunotherapy in early breast cancer. Some clones are missing from TCRdb's copy, which holds only in-frame ones; the method was immunoSEQ multiplex PCR. The data show 30,000 or so clones, with 70% to 85% seen just once and roughly 3.2% held by the top ten. Germline CDR1 is SGHVS and CDR2 is FQNEAQ. Trimming took off 5 bases at V and 5 bases at J, with 9 bases between the two ends. The CDR3 consists of 13 residues.

J is TRBJ2-2 and V is TRBV7-8; D not resolved. The source is a human donor with breast cancer. The sample here was taken from a patient treated with IRX-2 immunotherapy. This CDR3 reads CASSGQITGELFF. In DNA form, the CDR3 reads TGTGCCAGCAGCGGTCAGATTACCGGGGAGCTGTTTTTT.